The rows below give T cell receptor beta chains drawn from one sample of a study of OX40 agonist ivuxolimab in advanced cancers. Profiled with immunoSEQ multiplex PCR; TCRdb holds only in-frame clones, not every one. The profile covers about 64,000 clones, with roughly 84% appearing a single time and approximately 2.2% taken by the ten largest. The sequences come from CD4+ or CD8+ T cells sorted from blood, collected in a trial of the OX40 agonist ivuxolimab. These receptors all come from an adult with an advanced solid tumor such as melanoma, head and neck, liver or kidney cancer. CDR3s include the opening cysteine and the closing phenylalanine or tryptophan. The order of the fields is D gene, V gene, clone size, J gene, CDR3 DNA, CDR3 protein. D genes are given only for firm matches. Size tells how often a clone was seen (once, few, many) or the class of an expanded clone, and some rows leave it out.

D: TRBD1; V: TRBV7-3; size: .; J: TRBJ1-1; DNA: TGTGCCAGCAGCCCTGGGGTAGGGGGCGAAGCTTTCTTT; CDR3: CASSPGVGGEAFF
D: .; V: TRBV30; size: .; J: TRBJ2-7; DNA: TGTGCCTGGAGTGTACGAATCTTCGCGGTCCCCTACGAGCAGTACTTC; CDR3: CAWSVRIFAVPYEQYF
D: TRBD1; V: TRBV27; size: .; J: TRBJ2-7; DNA: TGTGCCAGCAGGAAACAGGGGGGAGCTAGCGAGCAGTACTTC; CDR3: CASRKQGGASEQYF
D: .; V: TRBV25-1; size: .; J: TRBJ2-5; DNA: TGTGCCAGCAGTGAATTGGTAGGGGAAGAGACCCAGTACTTC; CDR3: CASSELVGEETQYF
D: .; V: TRBV30; size: .; J: TRBJ2-6; DNA: TGTGCCTGGACCTCTGGGGCCAACGTCCTGACTTTC; CDR3: CAWTSGANVLTF
D: TRBD1; V: TRBV5-1; size: .; J: TRBJ2-1; DNA: TGCGCCAGCAGCGGGACAGCTATCGTCTCCTACAATGAGCAGTTCTTC; CDR3: CASSGTAIVSYNEQFF
D: .; V: TRBV4-1; size: .; J: TRBJ2-7; DNA: TGCGCCAGCAGCCAAGTAGGACCGACCTACGAGCAGTACTTC; CDR3: CASSQVGPTYEQYF
D: .; V: TRBV7-9; size: few; J: TRBJ2-3; DNA: TGTGCCAGCAGCTTAACAGACAGCACAGATACGCAGTATTTT; CDR3: CASSLTDSTDTQYF
D: .; V: TRBV5-5; size: .; J: TRBJ2-7; DNA: TGTGCCAGCAGCTTAACGGCAAACTCCTACGAGCAGTACTTC; CDR3: CASSLTANSYEQYF
D: .; V: TRBV12-1; size: .; J: TRBJ2-3; DNA: TGTGCCAGCAGCTTTGAGGTGTTTGGTACGCAGTATTTT; CDR3: CASSFEVFGTQYF
D: TRBD1; V: TRBV20-1; size: .; J: TRBJ2-7; DNA: TGCAGTGCTAAGGGACAGGACGAGCAGTACTTC; CDR3: CSAKGQDEQYF
D: .; V: TRBV7-9; size: .; J: TRBJ1-1; DNA: TGTGCCAGCAGCGCCCGCACAGGGATGAACACTGAAGCTTTCTTT; CDR3: CASSARTGMNTEAFF
D: TRBD1; V: TRBV7-9; size: .; J: TRBJ1-1; DNA: TGTGCCAGCAGCTCCTCCCCTACAGGGGTCGCTTTCTTT; CDR3: CASSSSPTGVAFF
D: TRBD2; V: TRBV7-9; size: .; J: TRBJ2-5; DNA: TGTGCCTCGCGGGAGGTGCAAGAGACCCAGTACTTC; CDR3: CASREVQETQYF
D: .; V: TRBV21-1; size: .; J: TRBJ2-7; DNA: TGTGCCAGCAGCAAAGATTGGGGGGGGACCTACGAGCAGTACTTC; CDR3: CASSKDWGGTYEQYF
D: TRBD2; V: TRBV5-4; size: .; J: TRBJ2-1; DNA: TGTGCCAGCAGCTTTGTTGGGGGTGGGACTAGCGGGAGTACTGAGCAGTTCTTC; CDR3: CASSFVGGGTSGSTEQFF
D: .; V: TRBV7-2; size: .; J: TRBJ2-7; DNA: TGTGCCAGCAGCCAAGAAGGCGCCTGGGAGCAGTACTTC; CDR3: CASSQEGAWEQYF
D: .; V: TRBV4-3; size: .; J: TRBJ1-1; DNA: TGCGCCAGCAGCCAAGATCGGGGGATCGCTGAAGCTTTCTTT; CDR3: CASSQDRGIAEAFF
D: .; V: TRBV9; size: .; J: TRBJ2-2; DNA: TGTGCCAGCAGGTTGGGCTGGAACACCGGGGAGCTGTTTTTT; CDR3: CASRLGWNTGELFF
D: .; V: TRBV6-1; size: .; J: TRBJ1-2; DNA: TGTGCCAGCAGAATAGGAGGGTTACTTCCTTATGGCTACACCTTC; CDR3: CASRIGGLLPYGYTF
D: TRBD1; V: TRBV18; size: .; J: TRBJ2-1; DNA: TGTGCCAGCTCACCCGGGACAGGGGAAGAGCAGTTCTTC; CDR3: CASSPGTGEEQFF
D: TRBD2; V: TRBV6-5; size: .; J: TRBJ2-1; DNA: TGTGCCAGCAGATTGACTAGCGGGAGTATTGATGAGCAGTTCTTC; CDR3: CASRLTSGSIDEQFF
D: TRBD2; V: TRBV4-1; size: .; J: TRBJ2-3; DNA: TGCGCCAGCAGACGATGGCTAGCGGGAGGGCCCTCTCTTTCAGATACGCAGTATTTT; CDR3: CASRRWLAGGPSLSDTQYF
D: .; V: TRBV6-5; size: .; J: TRBJ1-1; DNA: TGTGCCAGCAGTTACTCGCGGACAGTGTTGAACACTGAAGCTTTCTTT; CDR3: CASSYSRTVLNTEAFF
D: .; V: TRBV9; size: .; J: TRBJ1-4; DNA: TGTGCCAGCAGCGTAGCCCCACAAACTAATGAAAAACTGTTTTTT; CDR3: CASSVAPQTNEKLFF